This TCR beta chain is from a study of T cell repertoires in cytomegalovirus infection. Background on the study: Public signatures in TCR beta pointed to CMV infection and matching HLA type. Findings and limits, study-wide: Public TCR beta family frequency separated CMV-and-HLA carriers, including in an independent cohort. The ex vivo response showed dominance by HLA-C-restricted CMV-specific TCR beta clonotypes.

This clonotype appeared many times. Its specificity is not known. TCRdb fed the reads into MiXCR, producing one record per CDR3 protein. This sample has fewer than 300,000 distinct CDR3 sequences; roughly 25% occur once, and the top ten carry approximately 15%. Trimming shortened V by 4 bases and J by 6 bases, and 15 bases separated the two germline ends. This CDR3 has 14 residues. Germline values: CDR1 SGHTA, CDR2 FQGNSA. V and J are TRBV7-2 and TRBJ1-2, with a tentative D call TRBD1 (6 bases). Sequences were obtained from PBMCs. This TCR was sampled from a human donor in good health (CMV status not recorded). Some clones in this sample may be carry-over from other donors' samples. The CDR3 sequence is CASSWAGRTDGYTF. CDR3 DNA: TGTGCCAGCAGCTGGGCTGGACGGACAGATGGCTACACCTTC.